The 26 T cell receptor beta chains below all came from one sample that was sequenced in a study of T cells after posttransplantation cyclophosphamide. The table came from immunoSEQ multiplex PCR; TCRdb's copy has only in-frame clones and leaves some out. The repertoire consists of around 6,900 clones, with 78% occurring once and the leading ten covering roughly 29%. The sequencing sample was made of memory CD4+ T cells sorted from blood. Source of these receptors: a woman aged 45-59 years in good health and a related stem cell transplant donor.

The CDR3 coding sequence is TGTGCCAGTAGTGCTCGAGCGGACTCCTACGAGCAGTACTTC. Its translation is CASSARADSYEQYF. The V and J genes are TRBV19 and TRBJ2-7, with D perhaps matching TRBD2 (5 bases). The CDR3 totals 14 residues. Trimming shortened V by 5 bases and J by 0 bases, and 11 bases separated the two germline ends. The germline gives CDR1 LNHDA, CDR2 SQIVND (reference sequence).

The chain has TRBV7-9 and TRBJ1-2; D is unresolved. The CDR3 sequence is 12 residues long. CDR1 SEHNR and CDR2 FQNEAQ come from the germline V gene (reference sequence). V shed 5 bases and J shed 8 bases, with 12 bases lying between them. Here the CDR3 DNA reads TGTGCCAGCAGCACGGGGTTGTGGGGCTACACCTTC. Translated: CASSTGLWGYTF.

The chain employs TRBV19 and TRBJ1-1; D is undetermined. Germline loops: CDR1 LNHDA, CDR2 SQIVND (reference sequence). The CDR3 spans 11 residues. V was clipped by 4 bases and J by 6 bases, with 6 bases between them. CDR3 bases: TGTGCCAGTAGTACCCGGGCTGAAGCTTTCTTT. It translates to CASSTRAEAFF.

The chain carries TRBV27 and TRBJ1-1; D is possibly TRBD1 (6 bases). Germline V lookup: CDR1 MNHEY, CDR2 SMNVEV (reference sequence). The CDR3 length is 11 residues. Trimming cost V 5 bases and J 6 bases, with 7 bases left between them. The CDR3 nucleotides are TGTGCCAGCAGTAAGGGGGCTGAAGCTTTCTTT. It specifies CASSKGAEAFF.

The chain has TRBV5-6 and TRBJ1-2, with D tentatively TRBD1 (6 bases). CDR1 is SGHDT and CDR2 is YYEEEE in the germline V gene. The CDR3 has 13 amino acids. V shed 4 bases and J shed 6 bases, with 13 bases lying between them. The CDR3 spells CASSPRGADGYTF. The CDR3, as DNA: TGTGCCAGCAGCCCGCGGGGGGCGGATGGCTACACCTTC.

This clone occurred a few times. A read error is the likely source, as a far larger clone sits one nucleotide away. Different DNA sequences within this sample yield the same CDR3. V is TRBV6-5 and J is TRBJ2-2; D is undetermined. The germline CDR1 and CDR2 sequences are MNHEY and SVGAGI. The CDR3 is made up of 13 amino acids. The CDR3 DNA reads TGTGCAAGCAGCCTTCTAGGAATCGGGGAGCTGTTTTTT. Translated, it gives CASSLLGIGELFF.

The chain uses TRBV28 and TRBJ2-3; TRBD2 agrees at 9 bases. Germline V gene lookup returns CDR1 MDHEN and CDR2 SYDVKM. The CDR3 contains 15 residues. Germline trimming cut 7 bases from V and 7 bases from J; bases unmatched to any gene: 12. The CDR3 sequence: CASNSQGASGNTQYF. CDR3 sequence (DNA): TGTGCCAGCAATAGTCAAGGGGCTAGCGGGAATACGCAGTATTTT.

The chain is built from TRBV10-3 and TRBJ1-6; a weak D match, TRBD1 (5 bases). V was cut by 3 bases and J by 7 bases, with 10 bases left in between. Germline-derived CDR1 and CDR2 are ENHRY and SYGVKD. The CDR3 contains 14 residues. CDR3: CAISDRVNNSPLHF. CDR3 in DNA: TGTGCCATCAGTGACAGGGTAAACAATTCACCCCTCCACTTT.

This clone showed up just a few times. This chain links TRBV6-1 with TRBJ1-4; perhaps TRBD1 as D (6 bases). V was shortened by 7 bases and J by 4 bases, with 16 bases between the two germline ends. Germline V gives CDR1 MNHNS, CDR2 SASEGT. The CDR3 spans 15 residues. The CDR3 DNA follows: TGTGCCAGCACCCGAGGGGGGGCCGATAATGAAAAACTGTTTTTT. Amino acids: CASTRGGADNEKLFF.

The rearrangement joins TRBV11-2 to TRBJ2-4; 9 bases fit TRBD2. V was pared by 4 bases and J by 3 bases, with 10 bases of the junction left unmatched. The CDR3 is 17 amino acids. Germline CDR1 is SGHAT and CDR2 is FQNNGV. The CDR3 spells CASSSPGGRVDKNIQYF. The CDR3 nucleotides read TGTGCCAGCAGCTCCCCGGGCGGGAGGGTTGACAAAAACATTCAGTACTTC.

V and J are TRBV14 and TRBJ2-2, with TRBD1 as a possible D gene (6 bases). Deletions cut 5 bases from V and 1 base from J, with 17 bases between. Looked up from germline, CDR1 is SGHDN and CDR2 is FVKESK. The CDR3 consists of 17 residues. CDR3 sequence (DNA): TGTGCCAGCAGCTGGGGGACCGGGACAATGAACACCGGGGAGCTGTTTTTT. Translating gives CASSWGTGTMNTGELFF.

J is TRBJ2-7 and V is TRBV11-2; 9 bases match TRBD1. The CDR3 is 13 residues long. CDR1 and CDR2 (germline): SGHAT, FQNNGV. V lost 8 bases to trimming and J lost 3 bases; unmatched junction nucleotides: 5. The CDR3 protein is CASERDRDYEQYF. In nucleotides, the CDR3 is TGTGCCAGCGAAAGGGACAGGGACTACGAGCAGTACTTC.

The chain carries TRBV27 and TRBJ2-7; 14 nucleotides align to TRBD2. Germline lookup yields CDR1 MNHEY and CDR2 SMNVEV (reference sequence). The CDR3 has 15 residues. Losses at the gene ends were 3 bases for V and 5 bases for J; bases not matched to a gene: 3. Here the CDR3 reads CASSFLTSGRDEQYF. The CDR3 bases are TGTGCCAGCAGTTTTTTGACTAGCGGGAGGGACGAGCAGTACTTC.

This clone showed up just once. The V and J genes are TRBV29-1 and TRBJ1-1; 11 bases map to TRBD1. CDR3 length: 14 residues. From germline, CDR1 is SQVTM and CDR2 ANQGSEA. J was trimmed by 4 bases and V by 6 bases; bases with no gene match: 7. The CDR3 protein is CSVDRGRFGTEAFF. DNA of the CDR3: TGCAGCGTGGACAGGGGGCGATTTGGCACTGAAGCTTTCTTT.

The chain couples TRBV5-1 to TRBJ2-1; no clear D. Trimming removed 5 bases at V and 0 bases at J, with 15 bases between. The germline gives CDR1 SGHRS, CDR2 YFSETQ. This CDR3 has 16 amino acids. The CDR3 DNA is TGCGCCAGCAGTCTGAGTGGGCAGAGCTCCTACAATGAGCAGTTCTTC. This encodes CASSLSGQSSYNEQFF.

This clone was observed once. The chain couples TRBV5-1 to TRBJ2-7, with TRBD2 as a possible D gene (6 bases). The CDR3 covers 16 residues. V lost 8 bases, J lost 3 bases, and 24 bases lay in between. Per germline, CDR1 SGHRS and CDR2 YFSETQ. The DNA for the CDR3 is TGCGCCAGTACCTGGGGAGGTACCGGGGGTATCTACGAGCAGTACTTC. This codes for CASTWGGTGGIYEQYF.

The rearrangement joins TRBV18 to TRBJ1-2, with 7 bases lining up with TRBD1. CDR3 length: 17 residues. V lost 0 bases and J lost 4; bases outside the gene matches: 11. Germline loops: CDR1 KGHSH, CDR2 LQKENI. The CDR3 coding sequence is TGTGCCAGCTCACCACCAGTCGGACAGGAGCATTTCTATGGCTACACCTTC. Its protein is CASSPPVGQEHFYGYTF.

The chain uses TRBV6-5 and TRBJ2-7; 15 positions match TRBD2. The V and J ends lost 6 bases and 3 bases, in that order; junction bases with no gene match: 3. The germline gives CDR1 MNHEY, CDR2 SVGAGI. This CDR3 spans 15 amino acids. This CDR3 is CASSKGLAGGYEQYF. CDR3 DNA sequence: TGTGCCAGCAGCAAGGGACTAGCGGGAGGCTACGAGCAGTACTTC.

The chain carries TRBV21-1 and TRBJ2-3; TRBD2, the table's D call, was not compared with the DNA. TRBV21-1 is recorded as a pseudogene. The CDR3 covers 16 residues. The CDR3 region has the DNA TGTGCCAGCAGCAAAGGGACTAGCGGGAGCACAGATACGCAGTATTTT. It yields the protein CASSKGTSGSTDTQYF.

The chain carries TRBV28 and TRBJ1-2, with 8 bases matching TRBD1. CDR3 length: 18 residues. After removal of 6 bases from V and 0 bases from J, the junction contained 15 bases not matched to a gene. The germline CDR1 and CDR2 sequences are MDHEN and SYDVKM. CDR3 protein: CASRPGRQGPHPNYGYTF. The DNA of the CDR3 is TGTGCCAGCAGACCGGGCCGACAGGGGCCCCATCCTAACTATGGCTACACCTTC.

The rearrangement uses TRBV2 and TRBJ1-2, with TRBD1 identical over 7 bases. This CDR3 has 13 residues. The germline V gene encodes CDR1 SNHLY and CDR2 FYNNEI. V was clipped by 1 base and J by 8 bases; unmatched bases: 4. This CDR3 reads CASSEEGASGYTF. CDR3 nucleotides: TGTGCCAGCAGTGAAGAGGGGGCGTCCGGCTACACCTTC.

The V and J genes are TRBV29-1 and TRBJ2-2; unclear D gene. The CDR3 is 14 amino acids. Deletions cut 5 bases from V and 0 bases from J, with 10 bases between. In germline, CDR1 is SQVTM, CDR2 ANQGSEA. CDR3 protein: CSVQTATNTGELFF. In nucleotides, the CDR3 is TGCAGCGTTCAAACAGCTACGAACACCGGGGAGCTGTTTTTT.

The chain employs TRBV5-4 and TRBJ1-2; D perhaps matches TRBD1 (5 bases). The CDR3 contains 13 residues. The V and J ends lost 5 bases and 3 bases respectively, with 11 bases between them. Germline CDR1 reads SGHNT; CDR2 reads YYREEE (reference sequence). The chain's CDR3 is CASRQQGDYGYTF. DNA of the CDR3: TGTGCCAGCAGACAGCAGGGTGACTATGGCTACACCTTC.

The rearrangement uses TRBV18 and TRBJ2-5, with 11 nucleotides matching TRBD1. Germline V gives CDR1 KGHSH, CDR2 LQKENI. The CDR3 is 15 residues long. With V trimmed by 7 bases and J by 3 bases, 7 bases remained unmatched. The CDR3 DNA sequence: TGTGCCAGCTACAGGACAGGGGGCGAGGAAGAGACCCAGTACTTC. As protein: CASYRTGGEEETQYF.

For the CDR3, the DNA is TGTGCCAGCAGCTTGGTTAGCGGGTACTATGGCTACACCTTC. This sequence encodes CASSLVSGYYGYTF. This chain links TRBV5-6 with TRBJ1-2; D remains ambiguous. The CDR3 contains 14 residues. CDR1 is SGHDT and CDR2 is YYEEEE in the germline V gene. The V gene lost 0 bases and the J gene lost 3 bases, with 9 bases spanning the gap.

This chain connects TRBV7-2 to TRBJ2-1, with 9 positions matching TRBD2. The CDR3 runs 15 residues. Germline V CDR1 and CDR2: SGHTA, FQGNSA. The junction had 5 bases not matched to a gene; V was cut back by 1 base and J by 7 bases. This chain's CDR3 is CASSLVAGVGNEQFF. The CDR3 DNA follows: TGTGCCAGCAGCTTAGTAGCGGGAGTCGGGAATGAGCAGTTCTTC.